The 18 T cell receptor beta chains given below trace back to one sample, sequenced in a study of blood T cell repertoires in COVID-19 (dated by TCRdb to 2019 to 2021). Library construction relied on the immunoSEQ multiplex PCR assay. Drawn from immuneACCESS, this table holds only the in-frame rearrangements with V and J called that TCRdb kept. Clones are partly lost; checked studies trace under half to an unresolved V gene and leave the rest unexplained. For this sample the table gives over 400,000 clones, of which 85% to 90% were detected only once. The ten largest account for less than 9.5% of the sample. The material sequenced was peripheral blood. These receptors were collected from a woman in her fifties or sixties with COVID-19, enrolled during active disease.

The chain combines TRBV6-1 with TRBJ1-4; 7 nucleotides match TRBD1. J gave up 8 bases and V 3 bases, and 6 bases lay outside the gene matches. The CDR3 extends over 14 amino acids. The germline CDR1 and CDR2 sequences are MNHNS and SASEGT. The CDR3 protein is CASSETGWNEKLFF. The CDR3 region has the DNA TGTGCCAGCAGTGAGACAGGGTGGAACGAAAAACTGTTTTTT.

The rearrangement links TRBV3-1 (or the pseudogene TRBV3-2) to TRBJ2-7, with D uncertain. The CDR3 spans 15 residues. In germline, CDR1 is LGHDT, CDR2 YNNKEL (reference sequence). Trimming shortened V by 3 bases and J by 4 bases, and 16 bases separated the two germline ends. This CDR3 is CASSQSHHPTYEQYF. CDR3 nucleotide sequence: TGTGCCAGCAGCCAGAGTCATCATCCAACTTACGAGCAGTACTTC.

V and J are TRBV30 and TRBJ1-5, with a weak D call TRBD1 (6 bases). CDR1 GTSNPN and CDR2 SVGIG come from the germline V gene (reference sequence). Trimming left V 3 bases short and J 0 bases short, with 6 bases between. There are 13 residues in the CDR3. CDR3 nucleotides: TGTGCCTGGAGACAGGGTAGCAATCAGCCCCAGCATTTT. The encoded protein is CAWRQGSNQPQHF.

V is TRBV5-1 and J is TRBJ2-6; 10 nucleotides match TRBD1. The germline CDR1 and CDR2 sequences are SGHRS and YFSETQ. CDR3 length: 15 amino acids. V lost 7 bases to trimming and J lost 1 base; unmatched junction nucleotides: 2. The CDR3 sequence: CASGTGDSGANVLTF. DNA of the CDR3: TGCGCCAGCGGGACAGGGGATTCTGGGGCCAACGTCCTGACTTTC.

This chain connects TRBV5-1 to TRBJ2-7; 11 bases match TRBD2. The CDR3 contains 15 residues. The V gene end was trimmed by 0 bases and the J gene end by 2 bases; junction bases not matched to a gene: 1. The germline gives CDR1 SGHRS, CDR2 YFSETQ. The CDR3 protein is CASSLATSGAYEQYF. The CDR3 region has the DNA TGCGCCAGCAGCTTGGCGACTAGCGGGGCCTACGAGCAGTACTTC.

This chain uses TRBV19 with TRBJ1-4, with D maybe TRBD1 (5 bases). CDR3 length: 16 amino acids. V was cut by 2 bases and J by 7 bases, with 17 bases left in between. The germline V gene encodes CDR1 LNHDA and CDR2 SQIVND (reference sequence). The CDR3 loop is CASSIPSRAGSEKLFF. CDR3 sequence (DNA): TGTGCCAGTAGTATACCCTCCAGGGCAGGTAGTGAAAAACTGTTTTTT.

A note on this clone: This sample also contains other DNA sequences that code for the same CDR3. The V gene is TRBV5-1, the J gene TRBJ2-7; D is ambiguous. This CDR3 has 14 residues. Per germline, CDR1 SGHRS and CDR2 YFSETQ. V shed 0 bases and J shed 0 bases, with 7 bases lying between them. CDR3 amino acids: CASSLGGSSYEQYF. The CDR3 coding sequence is TGCGCCAGCAGCTTGGGCGGCAGCTCCTACGAGCAGTACTTC.

The rearrangement joins TRBV6-6 to TRBJ2-5; 9 bases are shared with TRBD2. The CDR3 has 15 residues. The junction had 11 bases not matched to a gene; V was cut back by 7 bases and J by 5 bases. CDR1 is MNHNY, CDR2 SVGAGI, per germline (reference sequence). The CDR3 sequence: CASTTAGGQVETQYF. CDR3 DNA: TGTGCCAGCACCACGGCGGGGGGGCAAGTGGAGACCCAGTACTTC.

The rearrangement joins TRBV7-9 to TRBJ2-7, with a tentative D call TRBD2 (6 bases). Looked up from germline, CDR1 is SEHNR and CDR2 is FQNEAQ (reference sequence). The V end was cut by 6 bases, the J end by 9 bases, with 15 bases between. This CDR3 is built from 12 residues. In nucleotides, the CDR3 is TGTGCCAGCAGTCGGGACTCCGGAGGGCAGTACTTC. It translates to CASSRDSGGQYF.

The chain joins TRBV7-2 to TRBJ2-5; D possibly corresponds to TRBD1 (5 bases). Germline V gene data show CDR1 as SGHTA and CDR2 as FQGNSA. Trimming took off 0 bases at V and 6 bases at J, with 11 bases between the two ends. The CDR3 is made up of 14 amino acids. Here the CDR3 reads CASSLAAGPQTQYF. CDR3 nucleotide sequence: TGTGCCAGCAGCTTAGCTGCAGGGCCGCAGACCCAGTACTTC.

The chain employs TRBV30 and TRBJ1-1; D ambiguous. The V end was cut by 0 bases, the J end by 3 bases, with 8 bases between. The CDR3 runs to 13 residues. Germline CDR1 GTSNPN, CDR2 SVGIG (reference sequence). Here the CDR3 DNA reads TGTGCCTGGAGTGTACACCGGGACACTGAAGCTTTCTTT. It codes for CAWSVHRDTEAFF.

CDR3 protein: CASSGTGKPYGYTF. CDR3 DNA: TGTGCCAGCAGCGGTACAGGGAAGCCCTATGGCTACACCTTC. V usage is TRBV9 and J usage is TRBJ1-2; possibly TRBD1 for D (6 bases). The V gene's germline CDR1 is SGDLS and CDR2 YYNGEE. The CDR3 consists of 14 residues. The germline V and J ends were trimmed by 3 bases and 4 bases, with 13 bases remaining between them.

This chain links TRBV7-9 with TRBJ2-4; perhaps TRBD2 as D (6 bases). V was clipped by 5 bases and J by 0 bases, with 14 bases between them. Germline CDR1 SEHNR, CDR2 FQNEAQ (reference sequence). This CDR3 has 16 amino acids. The CDR3 loop is CASSPVGSLAKNIQYF. CDR3 in DNA: TGTGCCAGCAGCCCAGTCGGGAGTCTAGCCAAAAACATTCAGTACTTC.

The chain combines TRBV5-1 with TRBJ2-2; tentative D call: TRBD1 (5 bases). V lost 6 bases and J lost 1, with 13 bases in between. Germline V gene lookup returns CDR1 SGHRS and CDR2 YFSETQ. CDR3 length: 15 amino acids. CDR3 region: CASTLDNQNTGELFF. For the CDR3, the DNA is TGCGCCAGCACCCTGGACAACCAGAACACCGGGGAGCTGTTTTTT.

V and J are TRBV7-2 and TRBJ1-2; D is unresolved. The V end was cut by 4 bases, the J end by 4 bases, with 10 bases between. This CDR3 spans 13 amino acids. CDR1 is SGHTA and CDR2 is FQGNSA in the germline V gene. The CDR3 bases are TGTGCCAGCAGCTCGTCGTCGGGCTATGGCTACACCTTC. Encoded protein: CASSSSSGYGYTF.

The chain joins TRBV4-2 to TRBJ2-3; D is possibly TRBD2 (6 bases). Looked up from germline, CDR1 is LGHNA and CDR2 is YNFKEQ. The CDR3 totals 13 residues. V was clipped by 4 bases and J by 11 bases, with 16 bases between them. In DNA form, the CDR3 reads TGTGCCAGCAGCCCAAACCGACTAGGTTTGCAGTATTTT. This encodes CASSPNRLGLQYF.

The V and J genes are TRBV19 and TRBJ1-1; 10 bases fit TRBD1. V lost 5 bases to trimming and J lost 4 bases; unmatched junction nucleotides: 4. The CDR3 covers 14 residues. Germline CDR1 is LNHDA and CDR2 is SQIVND (reference sequence). In DNA form, the CDR3 reads TGTGCCAGTAGTCGACAGGGGGCGAGCACTGAAGCTTTCTTT. Its translation: CASSRQGASTEAFF.

Concerning this clone: Compared with germline, one end of the junction differs, possibly owing to a read error. The V gene is TRBV7-9, the J gene TRBJ1-6; no firm D call. Germline CDR1 is SEHNR and CDR2 is FQNEAQ (reference sequence). The CDR3 has 12 residues. The CDR3 sequence is CASSSDNSPLHF. In nucleotides, the CDR3 is TGTGCCAGCAGCTCCGATAATTCACCCCTCCACTTT.